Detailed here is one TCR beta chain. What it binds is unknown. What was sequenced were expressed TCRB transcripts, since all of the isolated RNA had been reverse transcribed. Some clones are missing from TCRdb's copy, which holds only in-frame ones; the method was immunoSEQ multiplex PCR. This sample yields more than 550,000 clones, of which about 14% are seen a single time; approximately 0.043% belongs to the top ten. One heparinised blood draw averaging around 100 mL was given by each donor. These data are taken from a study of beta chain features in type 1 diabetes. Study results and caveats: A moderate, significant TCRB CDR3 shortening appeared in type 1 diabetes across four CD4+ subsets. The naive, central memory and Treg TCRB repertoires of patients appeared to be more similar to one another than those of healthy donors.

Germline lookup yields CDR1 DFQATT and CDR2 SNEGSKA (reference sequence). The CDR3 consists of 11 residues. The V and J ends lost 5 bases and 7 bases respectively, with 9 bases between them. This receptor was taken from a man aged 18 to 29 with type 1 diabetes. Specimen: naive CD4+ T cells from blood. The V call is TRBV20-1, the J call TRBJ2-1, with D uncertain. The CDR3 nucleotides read TGCAGTGCTCCTAATCCAAATGAGCAGTTCTTC. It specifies CSAPNPNEQFF.